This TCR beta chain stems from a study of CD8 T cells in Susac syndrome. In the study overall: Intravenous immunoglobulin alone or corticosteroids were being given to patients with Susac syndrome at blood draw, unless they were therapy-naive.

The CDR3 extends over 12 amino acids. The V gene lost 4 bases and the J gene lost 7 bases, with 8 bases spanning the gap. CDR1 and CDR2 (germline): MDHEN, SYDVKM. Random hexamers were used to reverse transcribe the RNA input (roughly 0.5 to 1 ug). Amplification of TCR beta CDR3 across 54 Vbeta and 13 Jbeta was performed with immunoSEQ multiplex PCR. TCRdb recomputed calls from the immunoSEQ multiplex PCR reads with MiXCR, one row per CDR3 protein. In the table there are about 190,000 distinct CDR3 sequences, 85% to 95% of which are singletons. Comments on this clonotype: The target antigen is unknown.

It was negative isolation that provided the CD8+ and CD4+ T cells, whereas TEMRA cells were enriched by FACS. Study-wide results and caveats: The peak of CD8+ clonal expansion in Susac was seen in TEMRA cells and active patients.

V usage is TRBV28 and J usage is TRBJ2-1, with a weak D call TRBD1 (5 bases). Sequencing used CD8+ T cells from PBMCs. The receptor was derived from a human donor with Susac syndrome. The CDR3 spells CASSSNRNEQFF. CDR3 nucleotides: TGTGCCAGCAGTTCAAACAGGAATGAGCAGTTCTTC. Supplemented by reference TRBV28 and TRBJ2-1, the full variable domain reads DVKVTQSSRYLVKRTGEKVFLECVQDMDHENMFWYRQDPGLGLRLIYFSYDVKMKEKGDIPEGYSVSREKKERFSLILESASTNQTSMYLCASSSNRNEQFFGPGTRLTVL.